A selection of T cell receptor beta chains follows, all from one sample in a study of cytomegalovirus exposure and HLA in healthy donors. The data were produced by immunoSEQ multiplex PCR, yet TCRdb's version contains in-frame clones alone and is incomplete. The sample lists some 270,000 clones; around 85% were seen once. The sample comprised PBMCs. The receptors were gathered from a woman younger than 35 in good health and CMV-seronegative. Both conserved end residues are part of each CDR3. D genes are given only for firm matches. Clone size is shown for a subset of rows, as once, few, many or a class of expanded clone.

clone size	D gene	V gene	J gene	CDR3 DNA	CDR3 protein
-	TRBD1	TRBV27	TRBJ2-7	TGTGCCAGCCGTTGGACAGCCGGGACAGGTATCGAGCAGTACTTC	CASRWTAGTGIEQYF
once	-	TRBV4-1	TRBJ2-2	TGCGCCAGCAGCCGGCGGCGGCAGGGCAACACCGGGGAGCTGTTTTTT	CASSRRRQGNTGELFF
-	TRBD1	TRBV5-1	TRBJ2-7	TGCGCCAGCAGCTACCAAGGGGGACAGGGACCGTACGAGCAGTACTTC	CASSYQGGQGPYEQYF
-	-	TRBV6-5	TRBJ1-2	TGTGCCAGCAGTTACCCTACAGAGGGAGGGAATGGCTACACCTTC	CASSYPTEGGNGYTF
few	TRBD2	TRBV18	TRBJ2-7	TGTGCCAGCTCACGAGGGACTAGCGGAGGCTCCTACGAGCAGTACTTC	CASSRGTSGGSYEQYF
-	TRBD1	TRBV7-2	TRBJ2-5	TGTGCCAGCAGCTTAGTGGGACAGGGTCAAGAGACCCAGTACTTC	CASSLVGQGQETQYF
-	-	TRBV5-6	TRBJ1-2	TGTGCCAGCAGCCTCGGGTCCAGGGAGGGTGGCTACACCTTC	CASSLGSREGGYTF
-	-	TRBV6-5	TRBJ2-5	TGTGCCAGCAGTTACGGGGCCCAAGAGACCCAGTACTTC	CASSYGAQETQYF
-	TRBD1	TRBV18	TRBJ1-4	TGTGCCAGCTCATCATTAACCGGGACAGGGATTAATGAAAAACTGTTTTTT	CASSSLTGTGINEKLFF
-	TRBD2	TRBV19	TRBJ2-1	TGTGCCAGTAGTCCTCAACCCCTTCTAGCGGGGAGATCCTACAATGAGCAGTTCTTC	CASSPQPLLAGRSYNEQFF
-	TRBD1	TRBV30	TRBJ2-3	TGTGCCTGGGACACAGGGGTGGTTCAGACAGATACGCAGTATTTT	CAWDTGVVQTDTQYF
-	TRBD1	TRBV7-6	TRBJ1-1	TGTGCCAGCAGTGTACAGGGGCGAGATGAAGCTTTCTTT	CASSVQGRDEAFF
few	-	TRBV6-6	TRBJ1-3	TGTGCCAGCACCAACTCTGGAAACACCATATATTTT	CASTNSGNTIYF
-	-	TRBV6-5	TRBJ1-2	TGTGCCAGCAGTGGGGTTCAGGGACAATCCTATGGCTACACCTTC	CASSGVQGQSYGYTF
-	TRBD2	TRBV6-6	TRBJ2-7	TGTGCCAGCAGCGCCACGACTAGCGGGGGGGCCGAGCAGTACTTC	CASSATTSGGAEQYF
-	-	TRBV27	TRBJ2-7	TGTGCCAGCAGTCCTGGGGCAGCCTACGAGCAGTACTTC	CASSPGAAYEQYF
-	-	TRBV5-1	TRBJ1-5	TGCGCCAGCAGTTACGGGGATAGCAATCAGCCCCAGCATTTT	CASSYGDSNQPQHF
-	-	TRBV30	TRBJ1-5	TGTGCCTGGAGCGACAGACCTAGCAATCAGCCCCAGCATTTT	CAWSDRPSNQPQHF
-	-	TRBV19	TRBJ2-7	TGTGCCAGTAGTATCTCGGCGACAGGAACCTACGAGCAGTACTTC	CASSISATGTYEQYF
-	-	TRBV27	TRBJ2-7	TGTGCCAGCAGTCCCGGGACTTCATACGAGCAGTACTTC	CASSPGTSYEQYF
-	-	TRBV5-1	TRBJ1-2	TGCGCCAGCAGCTTGTTCAGGGACTATGGCTACACCTTC	CASSLFRDYGYTF
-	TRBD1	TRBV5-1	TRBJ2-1	TGCGCCAGCAGCCCAACCTTAACGACAGGGTCAAGTGAGCAGTTCTTC	CASSPTLTTGSSEQFF
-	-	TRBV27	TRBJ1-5	TGTGCCAGCAGTTTATCAGCTCAGGGGAGGGGACAGCCCCAGCATTTT	CASSLSAQGRGQPQHF
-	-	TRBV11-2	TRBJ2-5	TGTGCCAGCAGCGATGGGCCCTACGAAGAGACCCAGTACTTC	CASSDGPYEETQYF
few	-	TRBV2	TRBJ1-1	TGTGCCAGCAGTGCGGACACCTTGAACACTGAAGCTTTCTTT	CASSADTLNTEAFF
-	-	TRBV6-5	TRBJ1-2	TGTGCCAGCAGTTACAGACAGGTCCATGGCTACACCTTC	CASSYRQVHGYTF
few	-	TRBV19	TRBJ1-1	TGTGCCAGTAGAGCAGGGCCCATGAACACTGAAGCTTTCTTT	CASRAGPMNTEAFF
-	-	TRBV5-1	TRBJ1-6	TGCGCCAGCAGCTTGGAGACAACGGTACCCCTCCACTTT	CASSLETTVPLHF
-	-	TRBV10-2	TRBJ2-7	TGCGCCAGCAGTGATGGCCGTTCCTACGAGCAGTACTTC	CASSDGRSYEQYF
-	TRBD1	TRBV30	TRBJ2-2	TGTGCCTGGAGTCCCGGGACAGATTCCACCGGGGAGCTGTTTTTT	CAWSPGTDSTGELFF
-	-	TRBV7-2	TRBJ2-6	TGTGCCAGCCAACTTTACTCTGGGGCCAACGTCCTGACTTTC	CASQLYSGANVLTF
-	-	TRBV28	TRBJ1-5	TGTGCCAGCAGAGACAGTTATCAGCCCCAGCATTTT	CASRDSYQPQHF
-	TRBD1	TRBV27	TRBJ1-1	TGTGCCAGCAGTGTGACAGGGGCAGCTGAAGCTTTCTTT	CASSVTGAAEAFF
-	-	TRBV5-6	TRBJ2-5	TGTGCCAGCAGCTGGGAGCAGACCCAGTACTTC	CASSWEQTQYF
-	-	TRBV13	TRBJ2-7	TGTGCCAGCAGCTGGAGACAGGTGCTCTCCTACGAGCAGTACTTC	CASSWRQVLSYEQYF
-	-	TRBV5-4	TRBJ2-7	TGTGCCAGCAGCTTGGGAGACTACGAGCAGTACTTC	CASSLGDYEQYF
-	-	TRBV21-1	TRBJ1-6	TGTGCCAGAGATTCGACAGGGATGGATAATTCACCCCTCCACTTT	CARDSTGMDNSPLHF